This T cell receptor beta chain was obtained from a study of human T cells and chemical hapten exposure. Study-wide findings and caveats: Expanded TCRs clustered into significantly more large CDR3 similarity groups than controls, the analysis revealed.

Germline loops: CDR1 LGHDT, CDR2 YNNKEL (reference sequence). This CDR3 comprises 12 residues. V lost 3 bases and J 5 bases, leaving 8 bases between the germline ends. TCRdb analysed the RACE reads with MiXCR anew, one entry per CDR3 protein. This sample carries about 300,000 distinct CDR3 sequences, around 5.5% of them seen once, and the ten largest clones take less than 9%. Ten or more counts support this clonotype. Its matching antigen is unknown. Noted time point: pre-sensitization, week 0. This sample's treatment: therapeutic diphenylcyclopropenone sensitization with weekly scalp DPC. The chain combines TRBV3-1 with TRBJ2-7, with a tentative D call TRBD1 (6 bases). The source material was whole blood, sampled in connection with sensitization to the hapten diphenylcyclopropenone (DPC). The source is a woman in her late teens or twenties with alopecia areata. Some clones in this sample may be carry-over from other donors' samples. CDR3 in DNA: TGTGCCAGCAGCCAGGGACACCACGAGCAGTACTTC. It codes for CASSQGHHEQYF.